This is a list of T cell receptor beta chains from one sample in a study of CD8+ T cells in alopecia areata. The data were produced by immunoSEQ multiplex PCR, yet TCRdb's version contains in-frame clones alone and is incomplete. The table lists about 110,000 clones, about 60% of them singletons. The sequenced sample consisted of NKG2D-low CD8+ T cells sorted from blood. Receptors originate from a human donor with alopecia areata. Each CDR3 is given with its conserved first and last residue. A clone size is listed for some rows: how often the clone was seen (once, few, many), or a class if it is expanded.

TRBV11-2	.	CASSLGVNTEAFF
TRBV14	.	CASSQPGAEAFF
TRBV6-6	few	CASSLRQPREKLFF
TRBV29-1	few	CSVGTGELYEQYF
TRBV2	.	CASSASPGGSYEQYF
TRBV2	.	CASSDIGLAQETQYF
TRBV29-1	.	CSVGARTDTQYF
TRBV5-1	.	CASSLDTETYQETQYF
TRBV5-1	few	CASSFRRGTGVGELFF
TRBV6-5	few	CASSFGSGETQYF
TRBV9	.	CASSVGATGNEQFF
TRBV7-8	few	CASSFTGGDRNTEAFF
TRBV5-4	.	CASSLEQGGDTQYF
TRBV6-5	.	CASTVSGEQFF
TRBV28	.	CASSIQRGYTDTQYF
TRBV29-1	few	CSVWAGKVGFDGYTF
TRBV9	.	CASSVADQGAKQYF
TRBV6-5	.	CASSYKGRDKQFF
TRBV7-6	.	CASSLRSGTRGGETQYF
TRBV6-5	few	CASSVLAGSSYEQYF
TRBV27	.	CASSLSWDSSYNEQFF
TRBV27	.	CASSSRNEQYF
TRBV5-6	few	CASTSDRNTEAFF
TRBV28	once	CASSPTRWATGSLVNYGYTF
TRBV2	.	CASLGQAGFQETQYF
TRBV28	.	CASSSQGAGGNQPQHF
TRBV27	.	CAIGPNQPQHF
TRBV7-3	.	CASSLGAETQYF